The 11 T cell receptor beta chains listed next were all sequenced from one sample in a study of response to subunit inactivated influenza vaccine. TCRdb reprocessed the RT-PCR reads via MiXCR and lists one record per CDR3 protein. The repertoire includes around 650,000 distinct CDR3 sequences, around 14% of them detected once, and 11% sits in the top ten. This sample comprised PBMCs from blood, obtained 11 to 12 days after vaccination. The receptors here all came from a man in his fifties or sixties who received an inactivated influenza vaccine.

This sequence joins TRBV20-1 and TRBJ2-2; D is possibly TRBD1 (6 bases). The CDR3 consists of 17 residues. Germline values: CDR1 DFQATT, CDR2 SNEGSKA (reference sequence). V was pared by 0 bases and J by 0 bases, with 14 bases between. The CDR3 region is CSARDARGFANTGELFF. For the CDR3, the DNA is TGCAGTGCTAGAGATGCAAGGGGGTTCGCGAACACCGGGGAGCTGTTTTTT.

CDR3 DNA: TGTGCCAGCAGCTTCAGACAGGGGGTTAATGAGCAGTTCTTC. Residues: CASSFRQGVNEQFF. The gene calls are TRBV11-3 and TRBJ2-1; 9 nucleotides line up with TRBD1. The CDR3 runs 14 residues. The ends lost 3 bases at V and 7 bases at J; junction bases unmatched: 4. Germline CDR1 is SGHNT and CDR2 is YENEEA.

This clonotype appeared a few times. The chain joins TRBV12-3 or TRBV12-4 to TRBJ2-7, with D hard to call. This CDR3 comprises 13 residues. The ends were cut back, 4 bases at V and 7 bases at J, with 14 bases in the middle. The CDR3 sequence is CASSSSVEGEQYF. CDR3 sequence (DNA): TGTGCCAGCAGTTCCAGCGTCGAAGGAGAGCAGTACTTC.

This clonotype turned up a few times. The chain recombines TRBV30 with TRBJ2-3; the match to TRBD2 covers 8 bases. Trimming cost V 2 bases and J 9 bases; bases outside gene matches: 13. The CDR3 length is 15 residues. Per germline, CDR1 GTSNPN and CDR2 SVGIG (reference sequence). CDR3 sequence reads: CAWSWGRRGAGTQYF. The CDR3 nucleotides are TGTGCCTGGAGTTGGGGGAGGCGGGGGGCCGGCACGCAGTATTTT.

There are a few counts of this clonotype. V usage is TRBV28 and J usage is TRBJ2-1; tentatively, D is TRBD2 (6 bases). With 2 bases removed from V and 8 bases from J, the gap between germline ends came to 13 bases. CDR3 length equals 14 residues. Germline V gene lookup returns CDR1 MDHEN and CDR2 SYDVKM. The CDR3 DNA reads as TGTGCCAGCAGTTTAGGACTACTGGGTCATGAGCAGTTCTTC. Its protein product is CASSLGLLGHEQFF.

Here the CDR3 DNA reads TGCAGTGCTGAGCCCCCGGGGCACTATGGCTACACCTTC. Translated: CSAEPPGHYGYTF. The chain is built from TRBV20-1 and TRBJ1-2, with D possibly TRBD1 on 5 matching bases. The CDR3 length is 13 residues. V gave up 5 bases and J gave up 3 bases, with 13 bases separating them. Germline V gene lookup returns CDR1 DFQATT and CDR2 SNEGSKA (reference sequence).

CDR3 bases: TGTGCCACCAGCAGGCAAAAGAAGGACAGGGGGCATAACACTGAAGCTTTCTTT. It specifies CATSRQKKDRGHNTEAFF. The J gene is TRBJ1-1, the V gene TRBV15; 11 bases are shared with TRBD1. The CDR3 is 18 residues long. V lost 3 bases to trimming and J lost 2 bases; unmatched junction nucleotides: 11. Germline lookup yields CDR1 LNHNV and CDR2 YYDKDF (reference sequence).

The chain carries TRBV20-1 and TRBJ2-3, with D possibly being TRBD2 (6 bases). Germline V gene data show CDR1 as DFQATT and CDR2 as SNEGSKA (reference sequence). With 2 bases removed from V and 14 bases from J, the gap between germline ends came to 20 bases. This CDR3 is built from 13 residues. For the CDR3, the DNA is TGCAGTGCTAGAAGTGCGGGGCTCCCTTTGGGGTATTTT. Residues: CSARSAGLPLGYF.

The chain links TRBV6-1 to TRBJ1-1; D might be TRBD1 (5 bases). There are 17 residues in the CDR3. Germline V CDR1 and CDR2: MNHNS, SASEGT. Trimming stripped 5 bases from V and 2 bases from J, with 21 bases between. CDR3 coding DNA: TGTGCCAGCAGTCGCTTACTATCGGGACCGGGCAACACTGAAGCTTTCTTT. It yields the protein CASSRLLSGPGNTEAFF.

This clonotype was found a few times. The chain combines TRBV6-1 with TRBJ2-5; possible D gene TRBD1, 5 bases. Trimming left V 6 bases short and J 9 bases short, with 17 bases between. CDR1 is MNHNS and CDR2 is SASEGT in the germline V gene. This CDR3 has 13 residues. CDR3 sequence reads: CASRRTTREAQYF. CDR3 sequence (DNA): TGTGCCAGCAGACGGACAACCAGAGAAGCCCAGTACTTC.

The chain carries TRBV3-1 and TRBJ2-7; 8 bases line up with TRBD2. The CDR3 length is 15 residues. Trimming removed 7 bases from V and 3 bases from J; junction bases left unmatched: 11. Germline lookup yields CDR1 LGHDT and CDR2 YNNKEL (reference sequence). The CDR3 here is CASKIEAGDFYEQYF. The CDR3 nucleotides are TGTGCCAGCAAAATTGAAGCGGGGGATTTCTACGAGCAGTACTTC.